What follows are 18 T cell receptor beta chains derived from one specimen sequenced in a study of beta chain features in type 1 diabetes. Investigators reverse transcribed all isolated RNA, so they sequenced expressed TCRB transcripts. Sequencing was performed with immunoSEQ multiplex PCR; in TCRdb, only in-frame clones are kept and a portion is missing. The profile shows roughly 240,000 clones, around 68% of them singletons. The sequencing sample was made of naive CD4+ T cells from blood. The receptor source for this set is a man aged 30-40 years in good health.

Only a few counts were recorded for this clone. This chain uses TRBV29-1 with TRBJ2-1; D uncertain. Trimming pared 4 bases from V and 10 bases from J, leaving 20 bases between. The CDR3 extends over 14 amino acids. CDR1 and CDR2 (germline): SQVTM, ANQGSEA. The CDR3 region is CSVGYHWAIGEQFF. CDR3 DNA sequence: TGCAGCGTTGGTTACCATTGGGCTATAGGGGAGCAGTTCTTC.

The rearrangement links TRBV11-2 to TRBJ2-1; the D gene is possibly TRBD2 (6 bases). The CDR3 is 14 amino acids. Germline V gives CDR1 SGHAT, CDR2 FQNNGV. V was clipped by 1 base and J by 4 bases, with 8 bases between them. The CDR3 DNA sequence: TGTGCCAGCAGCTTAGGCGGGGCGTACAATGAGCAGTTCTTC. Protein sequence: CASSLGGAYNEQFF.

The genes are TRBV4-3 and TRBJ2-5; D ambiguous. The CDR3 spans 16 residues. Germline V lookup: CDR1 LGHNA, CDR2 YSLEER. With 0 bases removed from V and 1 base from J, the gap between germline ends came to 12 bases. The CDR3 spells CASSQDVWSFQETQYF. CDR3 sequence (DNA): TGCGCCAGCAGCCAAGACGTATGGTCTTTCCAAGAGACCCAGTACTTC.

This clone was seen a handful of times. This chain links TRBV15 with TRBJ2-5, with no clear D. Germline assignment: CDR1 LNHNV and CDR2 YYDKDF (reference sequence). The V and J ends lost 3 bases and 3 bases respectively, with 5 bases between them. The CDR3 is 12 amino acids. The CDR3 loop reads CATSRYEETQYF. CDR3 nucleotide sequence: TGTGCCACCAGCAGGTACGAAGAGACCCAGTACTTC.

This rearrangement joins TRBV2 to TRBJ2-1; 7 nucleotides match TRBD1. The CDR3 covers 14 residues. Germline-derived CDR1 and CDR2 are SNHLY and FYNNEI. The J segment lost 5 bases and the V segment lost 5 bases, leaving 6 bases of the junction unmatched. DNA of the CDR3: TGTGCCAGCAGTAGAGGGGGCCGTAACAATGAGCAGTTCTTC. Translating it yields CASSRGGRNNEQFF. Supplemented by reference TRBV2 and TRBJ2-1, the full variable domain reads EPEVTQTPSHQVTQMGQEVILRCVPISNHLYFYWYRQILGQKVEFLVSFYNNEISEKSEIFDDQFSVERPDGSNFTLKIRSTKLEDSAMYFCASSRGGRNNEQFFGPGTRLTVL.

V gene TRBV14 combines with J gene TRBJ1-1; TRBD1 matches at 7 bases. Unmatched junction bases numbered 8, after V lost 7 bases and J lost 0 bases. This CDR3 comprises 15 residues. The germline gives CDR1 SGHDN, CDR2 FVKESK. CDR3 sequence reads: CASTRADRLNTEAFF. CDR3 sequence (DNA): TGTGCCAGCACCCGGGCGGACAGGTTGAACACTGAAGCTTTCTTT. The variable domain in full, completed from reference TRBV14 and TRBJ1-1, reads EAGVTQFPSHSVIEKGQTVTLRCDPISGHDNLYWYRRVMGKEIKFLLHFVKESKQDESGMPNNRFLAERTGGTYSTLKVQPAELEDSGVYFCASTRADRLNTEAFFGQGTRLTVV.

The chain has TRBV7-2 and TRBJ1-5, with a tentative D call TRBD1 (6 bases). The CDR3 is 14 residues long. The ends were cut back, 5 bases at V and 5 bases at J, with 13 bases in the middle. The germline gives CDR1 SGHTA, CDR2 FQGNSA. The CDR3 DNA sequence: TGTGCCAGCAGCATTAGGACAGTAGATCAGCCCCAGCATTTT. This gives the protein CASSIRTVDQPQHF.

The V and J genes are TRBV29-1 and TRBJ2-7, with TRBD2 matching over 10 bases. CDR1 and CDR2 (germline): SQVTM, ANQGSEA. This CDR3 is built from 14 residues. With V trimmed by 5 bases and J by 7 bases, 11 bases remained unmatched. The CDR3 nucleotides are TGCAGCGTTTCATCTAGCGGGGGCCTCTGGGAGCAGTACTTC. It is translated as CSVSSSGGLWEQYF.

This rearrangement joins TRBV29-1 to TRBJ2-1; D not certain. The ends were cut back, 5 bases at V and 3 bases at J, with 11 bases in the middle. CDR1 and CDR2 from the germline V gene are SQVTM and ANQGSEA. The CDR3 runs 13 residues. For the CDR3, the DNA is TGCAGCGTTTCGGTGATTCTCTACAATGAGCAGTTCTTC. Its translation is CSVSVILYNEQFF.

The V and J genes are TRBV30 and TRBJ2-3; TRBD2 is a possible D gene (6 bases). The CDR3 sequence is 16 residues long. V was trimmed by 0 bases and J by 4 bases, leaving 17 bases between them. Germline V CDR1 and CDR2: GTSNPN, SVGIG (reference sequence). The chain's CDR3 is CAWSVSAAGLPDTQYF. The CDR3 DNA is TGTGCCTGGAGTGTATCTGCGGCGGGACTTCCAGATACGCAGTATTTT.

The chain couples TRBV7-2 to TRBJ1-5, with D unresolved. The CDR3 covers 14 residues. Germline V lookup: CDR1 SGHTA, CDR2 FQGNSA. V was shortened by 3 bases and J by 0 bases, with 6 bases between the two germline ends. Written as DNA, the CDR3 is TGTGCCAGCAGCTTGAGACTTAGCAATCAGCCCCAGCATTTT. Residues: CASSLRLSNQPQHF.

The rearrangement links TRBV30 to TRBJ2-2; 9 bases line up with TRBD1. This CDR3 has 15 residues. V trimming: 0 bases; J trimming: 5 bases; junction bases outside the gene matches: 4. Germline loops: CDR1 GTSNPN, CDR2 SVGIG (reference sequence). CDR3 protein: CAWSVRDRVTGELFF. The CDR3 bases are TGTGCCTGGAGTGTAAGGGACAGGGTAACCGGGGAGCTGTTTTTT.

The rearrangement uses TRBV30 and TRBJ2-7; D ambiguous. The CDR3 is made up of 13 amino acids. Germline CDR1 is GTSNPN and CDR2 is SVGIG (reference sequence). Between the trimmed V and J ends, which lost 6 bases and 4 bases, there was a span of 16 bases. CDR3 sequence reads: CACEMLAGYEQYF. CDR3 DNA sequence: TGTGCCTGCGAGATGCTGGCAGGTTACGAGCAGTACTTC. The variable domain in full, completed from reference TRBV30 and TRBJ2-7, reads SQTIHQWPATLVQPVGSPLSLECTVEGTSNPNLYWYRQAAGRGLQLLFYSVGIGQISSEVPQNLSASRPQDRQFILSSKKLLLSDSGFYLCACEMLAGYEQYFGPGTRLTVT.

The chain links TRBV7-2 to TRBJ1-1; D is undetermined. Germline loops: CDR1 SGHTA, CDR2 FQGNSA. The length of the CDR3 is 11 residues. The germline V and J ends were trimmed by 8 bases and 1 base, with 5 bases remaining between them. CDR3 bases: TGTGCCAGCTCCCAGAACACTGAAGCTTTCTTT. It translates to CASSQNTEAFF. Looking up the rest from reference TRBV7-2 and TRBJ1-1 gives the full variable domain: GAGVSQSPSNKVTEKGKDVELRCDPISGHTALYWYRQSLGQGLEFLIYFQGNSAPDKSGLPSDRFSAERTGGSVSTLTIQRTQQEDSAVYLCASSQNTEAFFGQGTRLTVV.

The CDR3 region has the DNA TGTGCCAGCAGTTTAGGTGGACAGGGGGCGCAGGGCACCGGGGAGCTGTTTTTT. Protein: CASSLGGQGAQGTGELFF. The V gene is TRBV28, the J gene TRBJ2-2, with TRBD1 matching 11 bases. Germline V gene data show CDR1 as MDHEN and CDR2 as SYDVKM. Trimming cost V 2 bases and J 4 bases; bases outside gene matches: 9. CDR3 length: 18 residues.

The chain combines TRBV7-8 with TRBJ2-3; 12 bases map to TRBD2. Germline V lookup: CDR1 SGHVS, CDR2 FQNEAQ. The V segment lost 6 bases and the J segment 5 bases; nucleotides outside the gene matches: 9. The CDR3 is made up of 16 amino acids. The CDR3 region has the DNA TGTGCCAGCAGGCAAAGGACTAGCGGGGAGGGAGATACGCAGTATTTT. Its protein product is CASRQRTSGEGDTQYF. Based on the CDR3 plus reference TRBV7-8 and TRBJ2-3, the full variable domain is GAGVSQSPRYKVAKRGQDVALRCDPISGHVSLFWYQQALGQGPEFLTYFQNEAQLDKSGLPSDRFFAERPEGSVSTLKIQRTQQEDSAVYLCASRQRTSGEGDTQYFGPGTRLTVL.

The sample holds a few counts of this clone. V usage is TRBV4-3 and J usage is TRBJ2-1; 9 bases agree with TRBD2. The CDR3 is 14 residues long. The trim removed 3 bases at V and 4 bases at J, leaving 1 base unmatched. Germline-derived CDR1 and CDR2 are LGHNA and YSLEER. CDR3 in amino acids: CASSQAGGYNEQFF. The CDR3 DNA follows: TGCGCCAGCAGCCAGGCGGGAGGGTACAATGAGCAGTTCTTC.

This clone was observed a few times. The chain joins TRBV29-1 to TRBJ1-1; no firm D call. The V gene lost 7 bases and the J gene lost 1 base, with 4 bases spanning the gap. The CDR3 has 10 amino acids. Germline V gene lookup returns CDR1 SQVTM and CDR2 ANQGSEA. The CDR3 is CSGQNTEAFF. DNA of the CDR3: TGCAGCGGACAGAACACTGAAGCTTTCTTT.